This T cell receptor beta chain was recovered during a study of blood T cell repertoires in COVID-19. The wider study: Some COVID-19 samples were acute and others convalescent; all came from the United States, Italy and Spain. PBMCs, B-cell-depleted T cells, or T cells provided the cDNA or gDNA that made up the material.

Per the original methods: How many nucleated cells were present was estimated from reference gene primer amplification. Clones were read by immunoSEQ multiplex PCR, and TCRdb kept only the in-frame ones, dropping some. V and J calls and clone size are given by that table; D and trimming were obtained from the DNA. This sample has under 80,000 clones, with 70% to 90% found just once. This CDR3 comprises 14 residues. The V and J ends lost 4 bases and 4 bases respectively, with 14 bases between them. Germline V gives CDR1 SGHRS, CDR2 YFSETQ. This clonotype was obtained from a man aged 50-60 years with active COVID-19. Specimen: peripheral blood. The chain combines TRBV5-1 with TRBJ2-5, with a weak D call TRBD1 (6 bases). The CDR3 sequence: CASSTGHGAETQYF. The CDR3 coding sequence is TGCGCCAGCAGCACGGGACATGGAGCAGAGACCCAGTACTTC.